The 27 T cell receptor beta chains in this list originate from one sample, sequenced in a study of T cell responses to AZD1222 COVID-19 vaccine. Assay: immunoSEQ multiplex PCR; the TCRdb copy retains only in-frame clones and omits some. Among 150,000 to 160,000 clones listed, 70% to 90% were seen once. Specimen: peripheral blood, collected on day 0 of MenACWY control vaccination. These receptors originate from an adult in good health.

The V and J genes are TRBV5-1 and TRBJ2-3, with D tentatively TRBD2 (5 bases). The CDR3 is made up of 14 amino acids. Looked up from germline, CDR1 is SGHRS and CDR2 is YFSETQ. Trimming took 7 bases from V and 2 from J, leaving 14 bases between them. CDR3 amino acids: CASGEIRNTDTQYF. The CDR3 nucleotides are TGCGCCAGCGGGGAGATAAGGAACACAGATACGCAGTATTTT.

This chain connects TRBV7-2 to TRBJ2-3, with TRBD2 identical over 10 bases. Germline V gene lookup returns CDR1 SGHTA and CDR2 FQGNSA. V lost 5 bases to trimming and J lost 4 bases; unmatched junction nucleotides: 3. The CDR3 loop spans 14 amino acids. CDR3 loop: CASSPGLAADTQYF. In nucleotides, the CDR3 is TGTGCCAGCAGCCCCGGACTAGCGGCAGATACGCAGTATTTT.

CDR3 sequence reads: CATRGGQEFQPQHF. DNA for the CDR3: TGTGCCACCCGGGGCGGACAGGAATTCCAGCCCCAGCATTTT. The chain links TRBV6-5 to TRBJ1-5; 7 positions agree with TRBD1. Germline-derived CDR1 and CDR2 are MNHEY and SVGAGI. The CDR3 totals 14 residues. V shed 10 bases and J 7 bases; nucleotides not matched to a gene: 13.

The rearrangement uses TRBV5-1 and TRBJ2-7; 8 bases line up with TRBD2. The CDR3 runs 14 residues. CDR1 is SGHRS, CDR2 YFSETQ, per germline. J gave up 0 bases and V 4 bases, and 3 bases lay outside the gene matches. In DNA form, the CDR3 reads TGCGCCAGCAGCGGACGGGGGGGCTCCTACGAGCAGTACTTC. It codes for CASSGRGGSYEQYF.

The CDR3 is CASKRGAGGGKHEQFF. The CDR3 DNA reads as TGCGCCAGCAAGAGGGGAGCGGGGGGCGGGAAACATGAGCAGTTCTTC. The chain carries TRBV10-2 and TRBJ2-1; TRBD2 matches 9 bases. The CDR3 contains 16 residues. Germline V gives CDR1 WSHSY, CDR2 SAAADI. J was trimmed by 8 bases and V by 7 bases; bases with no gene match: 15.

The gene calls are TRBV27 and TRBJ2-3; 13 nucleotides match TRBD2. This CDR3 has 15 residues. CDR1 is MNHEY, CDR2 SMNVEV, per germline (reference sequence). V gave up 6 bases and J gave up 4 bases; unmatched junction bases: 4. CDR3 coding DNA: TGTGCCAGCAGACAACTAGCGGGGGGGGCAGATACGCAGTATTTT. It specifies CASRQLAGGADTQYF.

The chain uses TRBV5-1 and TRBJ2-7, with D possibly being TRBD1 (7 bases). Germline values: CDR1 SGHRS, CDR2 YFSETQ. This CDR3 is 14 amino acids long. V lost 4 bases and J lost 0, with 11 bases in between. The CDR3: CASSPQGGSYEQYV. CDR3 DNA: TGCGCCAGCAGCCCCCAGGGGGGCTCCTACGAGCAGTACGTC.

The gene calls are TRBV28 and TRBJ1-1; 8 bases align to TRBD1. The length of the CDR3 is 15 residues. The V and J ends lost 5 bases and 5 bases, in that order; junction bases with no gene match: 10. Germline CDR1 and CDR2: MDHEN and SYDVKM. The CDR3 region is CASSDRGPIGTEAFF. As DNA, the CDR3 is TGTGCCAGCAGTGACAGGGGTCCCATTGGTACTGAAGCTTTCTTT.

The chain uses TRBV6-1 and TRBJ1-2; D gene unclear. CDR3 length equals 12 residues. Trimming cost V 1 base and J 8 bases, with 8 bases left between them. Germline-derived CDR1 and CDR2 are MNHNS and SASEGT. The CDR3 here is CASSEGGGGYTF. The DNA for the CDR3 is TGTGCCAGCAGTGAAGGGGGAGGGGGCTACACCTTC.

This chain's CDR3 is CASSFGDYDEQYV. CDR3 nucleotides: TGTGCCAGCAGTTTCGGGGATTACGACGAGCAGTACGTC. The rearrangement uses TRBV6-6 and TRBJ2-7, with a weak D call TRBD2 (5 bases). Germline CDR1 reads MNHNY; CDR2 reads SVGAGI (reference sequence). The CDR3 runs 13 residues. With 4 bases removed from V and 5 bases from J, the gap between germline ends came to 12 bases.

The chain is built from TRBV24-1 and TRBJ1-4; D remains unclear. CDR1 is KGHDR, CDR2 SFDVKD, per germline. The V end was cut by 1 base, the J end by 4 bases, with 9 bases between. CDR3 length: 15 residues. CDR3 sequence: CATSDFIWVNEKLFF. The CDR3, as DNA: TGTGCCACCAGTGATTTCATTTGGGTTAATGAAAAACTGTTTTTT.

This clone was seen a single time. The rearrangement joins TRBV10-3 to TRBJ2-1; 9 positions match TRBD2. Losses at the gene ends were 4 bases for V and 1 base for J; bases not matched to a gene: 5. This CDR3 is 16 amino acids long. Looked up from germline, CDR1 is ENHRY and CDR2 is SYGVKD. The CDR3 sequence: CAISVRSGGSYNEQFF. The CDR3 coding sequence is TGTGCCATCAGTGTTCGGAGCGGGGGGTCCTACAATGAGCAGTTCTTC.

The V call is TRBV19, the J call TRBJ2-3; D ambiguous. This CDR3 has 18 residues. V was pared by 5 bases and J by 0 bases, with 21 bases between. The germline CDR1 and CDR2 sequences are LNHDA and SQIVND (reference sequence). CDR3 residues: CASSAPPRSSRSTDTQYF. In DNA, the CDR3 is TGTGCCAGTAGTGCCCCCCCACGCTCCTCCCGGAGCACAGATACGCAGTATTTT. Full variable domain (outside the CDR3, taken from reference TRBV19 and TRBJ2-3): DGGITQSPKYLFRKEGQNVTLSCEQNLNHDAMYWYRQDPGQGLRLIYYSQIVNDFQKGDIAEGYSVSREKKESFPLTVTSAQKNPTAFYLCASSAPPRSSRSTDTQYFGPGTRLTVL.

The gene calls are TRBV9 and TRBJ2-1; D unresolved. The V gene's germline CDR1 is SGDLS and CDR2 YYNGEE. Trimming took 4 bases from V and 2 from J, leaving 13 bases between them. The CDR3 runs 15 residues. CDR3 DNA sequence: TGTGCCAGCAGCATCGCTACGGTAGCCTACAATGAGCAGTTCTTC. Its protein product is CASSIATVAYNEQFF.

This clone is a singleton in its sample. The chain recombines TRBV28 with TRBJ1-1, with 7 bases lining up with TRBD1. The germline CDR1 and CDR2 sequences are MDHEN and SYDVKM. The ends lost 4 bases at V and 3 bases at J; junction bases unmatched: 2. The length of the CDR3 is 13 residues. The CDR3 reads CASSSGGYTEAFF. In nucleotides, the CDR3 is TGTGCCAGCAGTTCAGGGGGTTACACTGAAGCTTTCTTT.

This clone was picked up one time. The chain carries TRBV19 and TRBJ2-6; TRBD1 aligns across 7 bases. J lost 2 bases, V lost 4 bases, and 5 bases had no gene match. Germline V lookup: CDR1 LNHDA, CDR2 SQIVND (reference sequence). The CDR3 loop spans 16 amino acids. CDR3 bases: TGTGCCAGTAGTACAGGGACAGACGCTGGGGCCAACGTCCTGACTTTC. Translating it yields CASSTGTDAGANVLTF.

The chain carries TRBV5-1 and TRBJ1-1; D is unclear. This CDR3 has 13 residues. V was shortened by 3 bases and J by 4 bases, with 10 bases between the two germline ends. From germline, CDR1 is SGHRS and CDR2 YFSETQ. CDR3 coding DNA: TGCGCCAGCAGCTGGAACCTCGGCACTGAAGCTTTCTTT. Its protein product is CASSWNLGTEAFF.

The gene calls are TRBV18 and TRBJ1-5; the D gene is possibly TRBD1 (5 bases). V was trimmed by 6 bases and J by 4 bases, leaving 16 bases between them. CDR3 length: 15 amino acids. Germline CDR1 reads KGHSH; CDR2 reads LQKENI. CDR3 DNA sequence: TGTGCCAGCTCCCCCAGACAGATGATAAATCAGCCCCAGCATTTT. Translated, it gives CASSPRQMINQPQHF. The whole variable domain, remainder taken from reference TRBV18 and TRBJ1-5, is NAGVMQNPRHLVRRRGQEARLRCSPMKGHSHVYWYRQLPEEGLKFMVYLQKENIIDESGMPKERFSAEFPKEGPSILRIQQVVRGDSAAYFCASSPRQMINQPQHFGDGTRLSIL.

The rearrangement links TRBV5-1 to TRBJ2-6; D is uncertain. The CDR3 is 17 amino acids. V was trimmed by 0 bases and J by 0 bases, leaving 10 bases between them. The germline V gene has CDR1 SGHRS and CDR2 YFSETQ. The CDR3 is CASSLGVGPSGANVLTF. The CDR3, as DNA: TGCGCCAGCAGCTTGGGGGTGGGTCCCTCTGGGGCCAACGTCCTGACTTTC.

The V call is TRBV15, the J call TRBJ1-2; 7 bases align to TRBD1. This CDR3 is 15 amino acids long. Germline-derived CDR1 and CDR2 are LNHNV and YYDKDF (reference sequence). V was clipped by 0 bases and J by 7 bases; unmatched bases: 8. The CDR3 DNA reads as TGTGCCACCAGCAGAGATGGCAGGGGGTTCGTTGGCTACACCTTC. As protein: CATSRDGRGFVGYTF.

This clone was picked up one time. The gene calls are TRBV30 and TRBJ1-3; possible D gene TRBD1, 5 bases. Germline CDR1 reads GTSNPN; CDR2 reads SVGIG (reference sequence). Trimming pared 3 bases from V and 2 bases from J, leaving 14 bases between. This CDR3 has 15 amino acids. The CDR3 nucleotides are TGTGCCTGGAGGGATCGACCCAGGGCTGGAAACACCATATATTTT. This sequence encodes CAWRDRPRAGNTIYF.

V gene TRBV7-7 combines with J gene TRBJ2-3; D possibly corresponds to TRBD2 (7 bases). Trimming removed 8 bases at V and 6 bases at J, with 15 bases between. The CDR3 totals 13 residues. From germline, CDR1 is SSHAT and CDR2 FNYEAQ (reference sequence). CDR3 residues: CASGRGAGDTQYF. DNA of the CDR3: TGTGCCAGCGGTCGGGGGGCAGGGGATACGCAGTATTTT. The whole variable domain, filled in from reference TRBV7-7 and TRBJ2-3, reads GAGVSQSPRYKVTKRGQDVTLRCDPISSHATLYWYQQALGQGPEFLTYFNYEAQPDKSGLPSDRFSAERPEGSISTLTIQRTEQRDSAMYRCASGRGAGDTQYFGPGTRLTVL.

The chain joins TRBV12-5 to TRBJ2-1; no reliable D call. The V gene lost 6 bases and the J gene lost 0 bases, with 12 bases spanning the gap. CDR1 LGHNT and CDR2 FRNRAP come from the germline V gene. CDR3 length: 15 amino acids. The CDR3 coding sequence is TGTGCTAGTGGCCCACTGACGAGCTCCTACAATGAGCAGTTCTTC. Translation gives CASGPLTSSYNEQFF.

This chain connects TRBV7-9 to TRBJ1-4; D remains unclear. CDR3 length equals 12 residues. Germline assignment: CDR1 SEHNR and CDR2 FQNEAQ (reference sequence). V lost 7 bases to trimming and J lost 8 bases, with 11 bases between them. The CDR3 DNA sequence: TGTGCCAGCACCCGGTCCTTAGAAAAACTGTTTTTT. It codes for CASTRSLEKLFF.

The gene calls are TRBV18 and TRBJ1-1, with TRBD1 matching 10 bases. The length of the CDR3 is 15 residues. CDR1 and CDR2 (germline): KGHSH, LQKENI. V gave up 3 bases and J gave up 7 bases; unmatched junction bases: 8. The CDR3 protein is CASSPSGTGAFEAFF. The CDR3 DNA follows: TGTGCCAGCTCACCGTCCGGGACAGGGGCTTTTGAAGCTTTCTTT.

This sequence joins TRBV10-3 and TRBJ2-2; 9 positions match TRBD2. This CDR3 spans 16 amino acids. The germline V gene has CDR1 ENHRY and CDR2 SYGVKD. Trimming took 5 bases from V and 0 from J; bases not matched to a gene: 4. CDR3 sequence reads: CAISRAGGANTGELFF. CDR3 DNA: TGTGCCATCAGTAGAGCGGGGGGCGCGAACACCGGGGAGCTGTTTTTT.

The genes are TRBV12-3 or TRBV12-4 and TRBJ1-1; maybe TRBD1 (6 bases). This CDR3 comprises 12 residues. Trimming shortened V by 3 bases and J by 7 bases, and 9 bases separated the two germline ends. The CDR3 DNA is TGTGCCAGCAGTTTTGGGGGGCTTGAAGCTTTCTTT. The encoded protein is CASSFGGLEAFF.